A single sample gave rise to the 10 T cell receptor delta chains below, sequenced in a study of γδ T cells in repeated Plasmodium falciparum infection (dated by TCRdb to the early 2020s). Receptor libraries were prepared by multiplex PCR. This sample was sequenced with an Illumina MiSeq. TCRdb processed the public reads again with the CATT caller, after which rows with matching DNA were combined. For this sample there are under 65,000 delta-chain clones; approximately 1.5% appear just once. The ten largest make up over 12% of the sample. For bulk TCR repertoire analysis, Vgamma9/Vdelta2+ and Vdelta2-negative gammadelta T cell populations were flow-sorted out of peripheral blood mononuclear cells. Sequenced sample: gamma-delta T cells from blood. The receptors derive from a pool of human donors (malaria-infected and uninfected, not separated).

This clone occurred many times. TCRdb has a much larger clone's protein, which differs at residue 19 from the translation of this DNA, likely because of a read error; what is shown is the protein translated from the DNA. The CDR3 region has the DNA TGTGCTCTTGGGGAACTAGGAGTCAAAGGCTTTTCGACTGGGGGATTCTCACACCCGTACACCGATAAACTCATCTTT. Translation: CALGELGVKGFSTGGFSHPYTDKLIF. V gene TRDV1 combines with J gene TRDJ1, with 10 bases aligning to TRDD3. Germline CDR1 TSWWSYY, CDR2 QGS. The CDR3 extends over 26 amino acids. Trimming took 0 bases from V and 0 from J; bases not matched to a gene: 31.

This clone was picked up a small number of times. TCRdb assigns this DNA the protein of a much larger clone, which departs from its translation at residue 4; this likely reflects a read error, and the protein shown comes from translating the DNA. This sequence joins TRDV1 and TRDJ1, with a possible D match to TRDD3 (6 bases). The J gene was missing in TCRdb and was found by matching the end of the DNA to germline. Germline CDR1 reads TSWWSYY; CDR2 reads QGS. This CDR3 has 22 residues. CDR3 coding DNA: TGTGCTCTTAGGGAAATGGGAGATATCGGATATACTGGGAGATTCAACACCGATAAACTCATCTTT. Translating gives CALREMGDIGYTGRFNTDKLIF.

This clone has a handful of counts. The protein that TCRdb holds for this DNA derives from a much larger clone and differs from the translated DNA at residue 13, which likely indicates a read error; the protein shown here is translated from the DNA. V is TRDV3 and J is TRDJ1; D may match TRDD1 or TRDD3 (5 bases each). The ends were cut back, 2 bases at V and 0 bases at J, with 43 bases in the middle. This CDR3 has 24 residues. Germline V gene sequence: CDR1 TVYSNPD, CDR2 GDNSRS (reference sequence). This CDR3 reads CAFRKPKYVHYGEYGRTNTDKLIF. DNA of the CDR3: TGTGCCTTTCGGAAACCAAAATACGTTCATTATGGAGAATACGGTAGAACAAACACCGATAAACTCATCTTT.

This clone was detected a few times. A far bigger clonotype differs at one base, so this is likely a read error. Additional DNA sequences in this sample encode the identical CDR3. The genes are TRAV38-2/DV8 and TRDJ1; TRDD2 is a possible D gene (8 bases). Trimming pared 2 bases from V and 0 bases from J, leaving 29 bases between. Per the germline V gene, CDR1 is TSESDYY and CDR2 is QEAYKQQN. CDR3 size: 21 residues. Written as DNA, the CDR3 is TGTGCTTATAGGAGGGTCTTCCTACGGGGTGGGGGACCATACTACACCGATAAACTCATCTTT. This codes for CAYRRVFLRGGGPYYTDKLIF.

Of note for this clone: TCRdb assigns this DNA the protein of a much larger clone, which departs from its translation at residue 16; this likely reflects a read error, and the protein shown comes from translating the DNA. The chain combines TRDV1 with TRDJ1, with 10 bases that match TRDD3. Germline CDR1 reads TSWWSYY; CDR2 reads QGS. The CDR3 totals 17 residues. The CDR3 sequence: CALGQTWGIPYTDKLTF. For the CDR3, the DNA is TGTGCTCTTGGGCAGACTTGGGGGATACCATACACCGATAAACTCACCTTT.

This clone was picked up many times. TCRdb's protein for this DNA is that of a much larger clone and differs from the translation at residue 3, likely a read error; the protein shown is the DNA translation. This sequence joins TRDV1 and TRDJ1; possibly TRDD3 for D (6 bases). This CDR3 is 17 amino acids long. Germline V CDR1 and CDR2: TSWWSYY, QGS. The CDR3 nucleotides read TGTGCTCCTGGGGAACTGGGTCCTAAGGGCTTAGGTGATAAACTCATCTTT. Protein product: CAPGELGPKGLGDKLIF.

The sample holds many counts of this clone. The chain is built from TRDV1 and TRDJ1, with TRDD3 matching 9 bases. This CDR3 has 23 residues. V lost 5 bases to trimming and J lost 1 base; unmatched junction nucleotides: 29. Germline V lookup: CDR1 TSWWSYY, CDR2 QGS. As DNA, the CDR3 is TGTGCTCTTGGGCCCCCCGGGGTTCCTACGTTTGGATGGGGGATATATCCCACCGATAAACTCATCTTT. It codes for CALGPPGVPTFGWGIYPTDKLIF.

Points on this clone: For this DNA, TCRdb reports the protein of a much larger clone, which diverges at residue 8, most likely from a read error; the protein presented here is translated directly from the DNA. V gene TRDV1 combines with J gene TRDJ1; tentative D call: TRDD2 (5 bases). No J segment appears in TCRdb, so it was assigned here by matching the sequence to germline. Germline V gene sequence: CDR1 TSWWSYY, CDR2 QGS. The CDR3 sequence is 23 residues long. Trimming cost V 1 base and J 2 bases, with 35 bases left between them. CDR3: CALGERLDQVVPSCFPSTDKLIF. The CDR3 DNA reads as TGTGCTCTTGGGGAACGCCTAGATCAAGTTGTTCCAAGTTGTTTCCCTTCGACCGATAAACTCATCTTT.

On this clone itself: The protein that TCRdb holds for this DNA derives from a much larger clone and differs from the translated DNA at residue 5, which likely indicates a read error; the protein shown here is translated from the DNA. The V and J genes are TRDV1 and TRDJ1, with 8 bases aligning to TRDD3. Germline loops: CDR1 TSWWSYY, CDR2 QGS. CDR3 length equals 21 residues. Germline trimming cut 4 bases from V and 5 bases from J; bases unmatched to any gene: 27. The CDR3 sequence: CALGGGSRFPYLLGAIDKLIF. The CDR3 bases are TGTGCTCTTGGGGGAGGATCTAGATTTCCCTATTTACTGGGGGCCATTGATAAACTCATCTTT.

The chain employs TRDV1 and TRDJ1; 11 positions match TRDD3. Here the J gene came from matching the DNA to germline, since TCRdb omits it. This CDR3 spans 21 amino acids. CDR1 and CDR2 (germline): TSWWSYY, QGS. Losses at the gene ends were 3 bases for V and 0 bases for J; bases not matched to a gene: 18. The DNA of the CDR3 is TGTGCTCTTGGGGAGCGCCCTTCTGGGGGATACCGCTACCCGTACACCGATAAACTCATCTTT. This encodes CALGERPSGGYRYPYTDKLIF.